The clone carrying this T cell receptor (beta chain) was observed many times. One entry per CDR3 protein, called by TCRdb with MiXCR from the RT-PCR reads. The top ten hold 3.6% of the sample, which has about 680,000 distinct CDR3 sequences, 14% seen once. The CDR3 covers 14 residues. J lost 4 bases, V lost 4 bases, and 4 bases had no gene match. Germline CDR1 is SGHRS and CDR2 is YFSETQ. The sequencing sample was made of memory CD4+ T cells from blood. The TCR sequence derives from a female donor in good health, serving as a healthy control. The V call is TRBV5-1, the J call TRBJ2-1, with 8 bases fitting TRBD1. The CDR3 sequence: CASSPGQGYNEQFF. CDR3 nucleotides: TGCGCCAGCAGCCCCGGACAGGGTTACAATGAGCAGTTCTTC.